These T cell receptor beta chains were read from a single sample in a study of blood T cell repertoires in COVID-19. Only in-frame clones appear in the TCRdb table, and some are missing; sequencing was by immunoSEQ multiplex PCR. The table includes roughly 350,000 clones, about 89% detected once. The sample was peripheral blood. These TCRs come from a woman in her thirties with COVID-19, enrolled during active disease. Each CDR3 is given with its conserved first and last residue. The order of the fields is CDR3 protein, CDR3 DNA, D gene, clone size, CDR3 length, J gene, V gene. A D gene is named only where the DNA matches it firmly. Some rows have no size entry. The others give once, few or many, or a class for an expanded clone.

CASSKLRTAEQYF | TGTGCCAGCAGCAAATTGAGGACAGCCGAGCAGTACTTC | NA | NA | 13 | TRBJ2-7 | TRBV21-1
CASSSATGGAYEQYF | TGCGCCAGCAGCTCCGCCACAGGGGGTGCCTACGAGCAGTACTTC | TRBD1 | NA | 15 | TRBJ2-7 | TRBV5-1
CASTGGQVNEQFF | TGCGCCAGCACCGGCGGACAGGTCAATGAGCAGTTCTTC | TRBD1 | once | 13 | TRBJ2-1 | TRBV5-1
CAWAPGQGYTDTQYF | TGTGCCTGGGCCCCGGGACAGGGATACACAGATACGCAGTATTTT | TRBD1 | NA | 15 | TRBJ2-3 | TRBV30
CASSPGAGVGETQYF | TGTGCCAGTAGTCCTGGCGCAGGGGTTGGGGAGACCCAGTACTTC | NA | NA | 15 | TRBJ2-5 | TRBV19
CASRQTGLVGETQYF | TGTGCCAGCAGACAGACAGGGTTGGTCGGGGAGACCCAGTACTTC | TRBD1 | NA | 15 | TRBJ2-5 | TRBV6-5
CASSPNLGTSSYEQYF | TGTGCCAGCAGCCCTAACCTCGGGACTAGCTCCTACGAGCAGTACTTC | TRBD2 | NA | 16 | TRBJ2-7 | TRBV9
CASSQGDSLQHF | TGTGCCAGCAGCCAAGGGGACAGCCTTCAGCATTTT | TRBD1 | NA | 12 | TRBJ1-5 | TRBV3-1/TRBV3-2
CASSLSRWPSGYTF | TGTGCCAGCAGTTTATCGAGGTGGCCCTCTGGCTACACCTTC | NA | NA | 14 | TRBJ1-2 | TRBV27
CASSLLTSGGRYNEQFF | TGTGCCAGCAGCCTTCTAACTAGCGGGGGAAGATACAATGAGCAGTTCTTC | TRBD2 | NA | 17 | TRBJ2-1 | TRBV28
CASSLVRVGTEAFF | TGTGCCAGCAGCTTAGTCAGGGTGGGGACTGAAGCTTTCTTT | NA | NA | 14 | TRBJ1-1 | TRBV7-2
CASSLVSDTGQYF | TGTGCCAGCAGCTTAGTTTCCGATACCGGGCAGTACTTC | NA | once | 13 | TRBJ2-7 | TRBV11-2
CASSLNPGEQFF | TGTGCCAGCAGCTTAAATCCAGGAGAGCAGTTCTTC | NA | NA | 12 | TRBJ2-1 | TRBV7-9
CASSDSAGSDTQYF | TGTGCCAGCAGTGACTCTGCAGGGTCAGATACGCAGTATTTT | NA | NA | 14 | TRBJ2-3 | TRBV6-4
CASSFDRGSYNEQFF | TGTGCCAGCAGCTTTGACAGGGGTTCCTACAATGAGCAGTTCTTC | TRBD1 | NA | 15 | TRBJ2-1 | TRBV7-2
CASTPSGVYGYTF | TGTGCCAGTACCCCCTCGGGAGTTTATGGCTACACCTTC | NA | NA | 13 | TRBJ1-2 | TRBV19
CASSRVIRDRGSQPQHF | TGCGCCAGCAGCCGGGTGATCCGGGACAGGGGGTCTCAGCCCCAGCATTTT | TRBD1 | NA | 17 | TRBJ1-5 | TRBV4-1
CASSSPGLGNKQYF | TGTGCCAGCAGTTCTCCGGGACTAGGAAACAAGCAGTACTTC | TRBD2 | NA | 14 | TRBJ2-7 | TRBV6-5
CASSLFLYEQYF | TGTGCCAGCAGTTTATTCCTCTACGAGCAGTACTTC | NA | NA | 12 | TRBJ2-7 | TRBV12-3/TRBV12-4
CSARVLDTQYF | TGCAGTGCTAGAGTCCTAGATACGCAGTATTTT | NA | NA | 11 | TRBJ2-3 | TRBV20-1
CASSTGTGRRWETQYF | TGTGCCAGCTCAACCGGGACAGGGAGAAGGTGGGAGACCCAGTACTTC | TRBD1 | NA | 16 | TRBJ2-5 | TRBV18
CASSFAGNYGYTF | TGTGCCAGCAGTTTTGCCGGTAACTATGGCTACACCTTC | NA | NA | 13 | TRBJ1-2 | TRBV28
CASSVVSGTGELFF | TGTGCCAGCAGCGTAGTCAGCGGCACCGGGGAGCTGTTTTTT | NA | NA | 14 | TRBJ2-2 | TRBV9
CASSWDRGTEAFF | TGTGCCAGCAGCTGGGACAGAGGCACTGAAGCTTTCTTT | TRBD1 | NA | 13 | TRBJ1-1 | TRBV7-2
CASSTSGRATNEQFF | TGTGCCAGCAGTACCAGCGGGAGGGCCACGAATGAGCAGTTCTTC | TRBD2 | NA | 15 | TRBJ2-1 | TRBV11-2
CASSWGLVAGYEQYF | TGCGCCAGCAGCTGGGGACTAGTTGCGGGCTACGAGCAGTACTTC | TRBD2 | NA | 15 | TRBJ2-7 | TRBV5-1
CASRGTGNTGELFF | TGTGCCAGCAGGGGGACAGGGAACACCGGGGAGCTGTTTTTT | TRBD1 | NA | 14 | TRBJ2-2 | TRBV28
CASSPRTGQLYGYTF | TGTGCCAGCAGCCCAAGGACAGGGCAATTATATGGCTACACCTTC | TRBD1 | NA | 15 | TRBJ1-2 | TRBV5-5
CATRGTGNTGELFF | TGTGCCACCAGGGGGACAGGGAACACCGGGGAGCTGTTTTTT | TRBD1 | NA | 14 | TRBJ2-2 | TRBV24-1
CASSSFPLGGVEDEQFF | TGTGCCAGCAGCTCTTTCCCCCTAGGGGGCGTGGAGGATGAGCAGTTCTTC | TRBD1 | NA | 17 | TRBJ2-1 | TRBV7-8
CASRPAGSDEQFF | TGTGCCAGCAGACCAGCGGGATCGGATGAGCAGTTCTTC | TRBD2 | NA | 13 | TRBJ2-1 | TRBV5-5
CASSANRDRSSYEQYF | TGTGCCAGCAGCGCCAACCGGGACAGGAGCTCCTACGAGCAGTACTTC | TRBD1 | NA | 16 | TRBJ2-7 | TRBV2
CASSIRDRGFQYF | TGTGCCAGCAGCATCCGGGACAGGGGGTTCCAGTACTTC | TRBD1 | few | 13 | TRBJ2-7 | TRBV11-2
CASSRSGQRNTEAFF | TGCGCCAGCAGCCGTTCGGGACAGAGAAACACTGAAGCTTTCTTT | TRBD1 | NA | 15 | TRBJ1-1 | TRBV4-3
CASSPTSSGLSYEQYF | TGTGCCAGCTCACCCACGTCTAGCGGGTTGTCCTACGAGCAGTACTTC | TRBD2 | NA | 16 | TRBJ2-7 | TRBV18
CASKELYEQYF | TGTGCCAGCAAGGAGCTCTACGAGCAGTACTTC | NA | NA | 11 | TRBJ2-7 | TRBV6-5
CASSQQDGYTF | TGTGCCAGCAGCCAGCAGGATGGCTACACCTTC | NA | NA | 11 | TRBJ1-2 | TRBV3-1/TRBV3-2
CASSGLAPGTQYF | TGTGCCAGCAGTGGACTAGCGCCCGGGACCCAGTACTTC | TRBD2 | NA | 13 | TRBJ2-5 | TRBV2
CASSLTGQGREQYF | TGCGCCAGCAGCTTGACAGGACAGGGGCGCGAGCAGTACTTC | TRBD1 | NA | 14 | TRBJ2-7 | TRBV5-1
CASSQGLTSLTDTQYF | TGCGCCAGCAGCCAAGGACTAACCTCCCTCACAGATACGCAGTATTTT | NA | NA | 16 | TRBJ2-3 | TRBV4-3
CASSQGGGVYNEQFF | TGTGCCAGCAGCCAAGGGGGAGGGGTCTACAATGAGCAGTTCTTC | TRBD2 | NA | 15 | TRBJ2-1 | TRBV3-1/TRBV3-2
CASSDDRDGKNIQYF | TGTGCCAGCAGTGATGATCGGGATGGCAAAAACATTCAGTACTTC | NA | NA | 15 | TRBJ2-4 | TRBV2
CASSELSGYEDEQYF | TGTGCCAGCAGTGAATTGTCGGGATACGAAGACGAGCAGTACTTC | NA | NA | 15 | TRBJ2-7 | TRBV25-1
CASSLVRVGTDTQYF | TGTGCCAGCAGCTTGGTCCGGGTGGGCACAGATACGCAGTATTTT | NA | NA | 15 | TRBJ2-3 | TRBV7-3
CASSSFSGGRSYEQYF | TGTGCCAGCAGTTCCTTTAGCGGGGGGCGGTCCTACGAGCAGTACTTC | TRBD2 | NA | 16 | TRBJ2-7 | TRBV6-2/TRBV6-3
CASSLGQGYGYTF | TGTGCCAGCAGCCTAGGACAGGGCTATGGCTACACCTTC | TRBD1 | NA | 13 | TRBJ1-2 | TRBV14
CASSLAAGGTNEQFF | TGTGCCAGCAGTTTAGCAGCGGGAGGTACAAATGAGCAGTTCTTC | TRBD2 | NA | 15 | TRBJ2-1 | TRBV28
CSVGLAGGGEQYF | TGCAGCGTAGGACTAGCGGGAGGGGGGGAGCAGTACTTC | TRBD2 | NA | 13 | TRBJ2-7 | TRBV29-1
CASSSSGTDTQYF | TGCGCCAGCAGTTCGAGTGGCACAGATACGCAGTATTTT | NA | NA | 13 | TRBJ2-3 | TRBV5-1
CASRLTLAGTQYF | TGTGCCAGCAGATTGACCCTAGCAGGGACCCAGTACTTC | NA | NA | 13 | TRBJ2-5 | TRBV6-5
CASSHHGAYEQYF | TGCGCCAGCAGCCACCACGGGGCCTACGAGCAGTACTTC | NA | NA | 13 | TRBJ2-7 | TRBV4-1
CASSRRDSSYNEQFF | TGTGCCAGCAGTCGCCGGGACAGCTCCTACAATGAGCAGTTCTTC | TRBD1 | few | 15 | TRBJ2-1 | TRBV28
CASSYLNQRLAGYTGELFF | TGTGCCAGCAGTTACTTAAACCAGAGGCTAGCGGGGTACACCGGGGAGCTGTTTTTT | TRBD2 | NA | 19 | TRBJ2-2 | TRBV6-8
CASSTDRANSPLHF | TGTGCCAGTAGTACGGACAGGGCGAATTCACCCCTCCACTTT | TRBD1 | few | 14 | TRBJ1-6 | TRBV19
CASSLRGAGGVGELFF | TGTGCCAGCAGCCTCCGAGGGGCGGGAGGTGTCGGGGAGCTGTTTTTT | TRBD2 | few | 16 | TRBJ2-2 | TRBV3-1/TRBV3-2